These 15 T cell receptor beta chains came from one sample sequenced in a study of blood T cells in healthy people across ages. Next came a second PCR, run for about 7 to 11 cycles, which used a sample-barcoded 5' primer along with a J-beta primer mix. TCRdb reprocessed the 5' RACE reads with MiXCR, giving one entry per CDR3 protein. The data hold 600,000 to 650,000 distinct CDR3 sequences, with 58% observed a single time. Sample: blood. The receptors derive from a man in his 60s in good health.

The chain is built from TRBV6-5 and TRBJ1-2, with TRBD1 matching 8 bases. Looked up from germline, CDR1 is MNHEY and CDR2 is SVGAGI. The V and J ends lost 6 bases and 0 bases, in that order; junction bases with no gene match: 3. The CDR3 length is 14 residues. CDR3 DNA sequence: TGTGCCAGCAGCTCGGACAGGGCTAACTATGGCTACACCTTC. This codes for CASSSDRANYGYTF.

CDR3 sequence reads: CAISERTGFPGNTIYF. CDR3 nucleotide sequence: TGTGCCATCAGTGAACGCACAGGGTTCCCTGGAAACACCATATATTTT. The rearrangement links TRBV10-3 to TRBJ1-3; possibly TRBD1 for D (6 bases). The CDR3 spans 16 residues. CDR1 ENHRY and CDR2 SYGVKD come from the germline V gene. Trimming cost V 3 bases and J 2 bases, with 14 bases left between them.

The genes are TRBV5-1 and TRBJ2-1; 9 nucleotides match TRBD2. The CDR3 covers 15 residues. Germline V gene sequence: CDR1 SGHRS, CDR2 YFSETQ. The trim removed 4 bases at V and 7 bases at J, leaving 9 bases unmatched. CDR3 residues: CASSPAGGPRNEQFF. The CDR3 DNA reads as TGCGCCAGCAGCCCGGCGGGGGGGCCGAGGAATGAGCAGTTCTTC.

The chain links TRBV7-8 to TRBJ1-6; the D gene is possibly TRBD1 (5 bases). V shed 2 bases and J shed 3 bases, with 8 bases lying between them. Germline V CDR1 and CDR2: SGHVS, FQNEAQ. The CDR3 is made up of 15 amino acids. In DNA form, the CDR3 reads TGTGCCAGCAGCTTAATAGGGGACTATAATTCACCCCTCCACTTT. Its protein product is CASSLIGDYNSPLHF.

This CDR3 is CASSYPVNIQYF. The CDR3 bases are TGTGCCAGCAGTTACCCTGTGAACATTCAGTACTTC. The V call is TRBV6-2 or TRBV6-3, the J call TRBJ2-4; no reliable D call. CDR1 and CDR2 from the germline V gene are MNHEY and SVGEGT. Deletions cut 2 bases from V and 7 bases from J, with 6 bases between. The CDR3 covers 12 residues.

DNA for the CDR3: TGCGCCAGCAGCTTGACAGCCGCAACCCCTTCGGATACGCAGTATTTT. Residues: CASSLTAATPSDTQYF. The chain couples TRBV5-1 to TRBJ2-3, with D unclear. Germline-derived CDR1 and CDR2 are SGHRS and YFSETQ. Trimming left V 1 base short and J 6 bases short, with 18 bases between. The CDR3 totals 16 residues.

This clonotype was counted between two and nine times. The V gene is TRBV29-1, the J gene TRBJ2-3; D is perhaps TRBD1 or TRBD2 (6 bases each). Trimming shortened V by 6 bases and J by 4 bases, and 23 bases separated the two germline ends. CDR1 and CDR2 from the germline V gene are SQVTM and ANQGSEA. The CDR3 runs to 16 residues. The CDR3 DNA reads TGCAGCGTGGGGGGCCTCGGGGGCCCAAAGCCAGATACGCAGTATTTT. The encoded protein is CSVGGLGGPKPDTQYF.

The genes are TRBV12-3 or TRBV12-4 and TRBJ1-4; maybe TRBD1 (5 bases). The CDR3 has 14 amino acids. V lost 4 bases to trimming and J lost 5 bases, with 11 bases between them. CDR3 region: CASSWGRANEKLFF. CDR3 nucleotides: TGTGCCAGCAGTTGGGGCAGGGCGAATGAAAAACTGTTTTTT.

This clonotype occurred many times. This chain connects TRBV29-1 to TRBJ2-5; 8 bases map to TRBD2. Germline lookup yields CDR1 SQVTM and CDR2 ANQGSEA. The CDR3 is 13 residues long. The ends lost 6 bases at V and 6 bases at J; junction bases unmatched: 9. The CDR3 DNA follows: TGCAGCGTCGTGGGACTAGTAGGCCAGACCCAGTACTTC. Protein product: CSVVGLVGQTQYF.

The rearrangement links TRBV6-1 to TRBJ2-4, with D possibly being TRBD2 (6 bases). CDR3 size: 15 residues. V lost 2 bases and J lost 8, with 16 bases in between. Germline CDR1 and CDR2: MNHNS and SASEGT. CDR3 nucleotide sequence: TGTGCCAGCAGTGAATGGGCTAGCAGGAGGGACATTCAGTACTTC. Amino acids: CASSEWASRRDIQYF.

V is TRBV6-1 and J is TRBJ1-5, with TRBD1 as a possible D gene (6 bases). Between the trimmed V and J ends, which lost 1 base and 4 bases, there was a span of 8 bases. CDR1 and CDR2 (germline): MNHNS, SASEGT. This CDR3 has 14 amino acids. CDR3 sequence (DNA): TGTGCCAGCAGTGAAGGGACAGCTAATCAGCCCCAGCATTTT. It encodes CASSEGTANQPQHF.

J is TRBJ2-1 and V is TRBV11-3, with TRBD2 identical over 7 bases. Germline loops: CDR1 SGHNT, CDR2 YENEEA. This CDR3 is built from 15 residues. The V and J ends lost 3 bases and 0 bases, in that order; junction bases with no gene match: 2. Here the CDR3 DNA reads TGTGCCAGCAGCTTCGGACTAGTCTCCTACAATGAGCAGTTCTTC. This translates into CASSFGLVSYNEQFF.

This chain connects TRBV7-7 to TRBJ2-1; 8 bases align to TRBD2. The germline gives CDR1 SSHAT, CDR2 FNYEAQ (reference sequence). The CDR3 loop spans 15 amino acids. V was clipped by 1 base and J by 8 bases; unmatched bases: 7. CDR3 DNA: TGTGCCAGCAGCTTAGGGCGGGGGGTTTTTCATGAGCAGTTCTTC. It specifies CASSLGRGVFHEQFF.

This clonotype was observed a few times. J is TRBJ1-4 and V is TRBV10-3; 7 nucleotides align to TRBD1. Unmatched junction bases numbered 5, after V lost 1 base and J lost 0 bases. CDR1 is ENHRY, CDR2 SYGVKD, per germline. The CDR3 contains 17 residues. The CDR3, as DNA: TGTGCCATCAGTGAGTTCGGGACAGCGGCAACTAATGAAAAACTGTTTTTT. This encodes CAISEFGTAATNEKLFF.

The chain carries TRBV9 and TRBJ2-7, with TRBD1 matching over 9 bases. The CDR3 is 13 amino acids. V shed 3 bases, J shed 9 bases, and the junction held 7 bases outside the gene matches. Germline V gene sequence: CDR1 SGDLS, CDR2 YYNGEE. CDR3 bases: TGTGCCAGCAGCGGGCCGGGACAGGGCGTGCAGTACTTC. Residues: CASSGPGQGVQYF.